The 5 T cell receptor beta chains in this list originate from one sample, sequenced in a study of T cells in Graves' hyperthyroidism and ophthalmopathy. Amplification of TCR beta CDR3 regions used RNA as the template. During a first-round RT-PCR of the TCR CDR3, the HTBI primer set was used. TCRdb itself ran the multiplex PCR reads through MiXCR, one entry per CDR3 protein. This table holds around 300,000 distinct CDR3 sequences, roughly 15% found once. The sequenced sample consisted of blood. The receptors here all came from a woman in her thirties or forties with Graves' hyperthyroidism.

The sample holds many counts of this clonotype. The rearrangement links TRBV25-1 to TRBJ2-7, with D possibly TRBD2 on 6 matching bases. The CDR3 covers 14 residues. Trimming pared 3 bases from V and 4 bases from J, leaving 13 bases between. Germline V gene lookup returns CDR1 MGHDK and CDR2 SYGVNS. CDR3 coding DNA: TGTGCCAGCAGTGACGAGGTTCGGGGGTACGAGCAGTACTTC. Translating it yields CASSDEVRGYEQYF.

This clonotype appeared once. A read error may be the cause here, since a much bigger clone is one base away. The CDR3 DNA is TGCAGTGCTAGGGACCACCGGGGCTTGGTACATGAGCAGTACTTC. Its translation is CSARDHRGLVHEQYF. The chain recombines TRBV20-1 with TRBJ2-7; possibly TRBD1 or TRBD2 for D (5 bases each). This CDR3 is built from 15 residues. The germline V and J ends were trimmed by 3 bases and 7 bases, with 22 bases remaining between them. The germline gives CDR1 DFQATT, CDR2 SNEGSKA (reference sequence).

This clonotype has a single count. This clone may be a read error of a much larger clone one base away. The CDR3: CSVEGREGSSYDEQFF. The CDR3 DNA sequence: TGCAGCGTTGAAGGTCGGGAGGGGAGCTCCTACGATGAGCAGTTCTTC. The V call is TRBV29-1, the J call TRBJ2-1; 8 bases align to TRBD2. The CDR3 has 16 residues. In germline, CDR1 is SQVTM, CDR2 ANQGSEA.

A few counts support this clonotype. This rearrangement joins TRBV5-5 to TRBJ2-1, with D perhaps matching TRBD2 (6 bases). The length of the CDR3 is 15 residues. The germline CDR1 and CDR2 sequences are SGHKS and YYEKEE (reference sequence). Trimming left V 3 bases short and J 0 bases short, with 10 bases between. The CDR3 DNA is TGTGCCAGCAGCTGGGGGGTCGGCTCCTACAATGAGCAGTTCTTC. The encoded protein is CASSWGVGSYNEQFF.

The V gene is TRBV2, the J gene TRBJ2-2, with D maybe TRBD1 (6 bases). Germline V lookup: CDR1 SNHLY, CDR2 FYNNEI. The CDR3 has 13 residues. V was shortened by 11 bases and J by 3 bases, with 13 bases between the two germline ends. This chain's CDR3 is CAPWGRHTGELFF. CDR3 DNA sequence: TGTGCCCCATGGGGGCGCCACACCGGGGAGCTGTTTTTT. The entire variable domain, with the rest obtained from reference TRBV2 and TRBJ2-2, is as follows: EPEVTQTPSHQVTQMGQEVILRCVPISNHLYFYWYRQILGQKVEFLVSFYNNEISEKSEIFDDQFSVERPDGSNFTLKIRSTKLEDSAMYFCAPWGRHTGELFFGEGSRLTVL.